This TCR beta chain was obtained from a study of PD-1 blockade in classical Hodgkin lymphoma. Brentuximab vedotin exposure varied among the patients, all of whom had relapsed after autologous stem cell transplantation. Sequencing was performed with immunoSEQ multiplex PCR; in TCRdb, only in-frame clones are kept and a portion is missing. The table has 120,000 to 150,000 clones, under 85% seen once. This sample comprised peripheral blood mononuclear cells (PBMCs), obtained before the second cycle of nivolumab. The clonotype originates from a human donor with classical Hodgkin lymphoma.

This chain's CDR3 is CASSNDRGSYNEQFF. The CDR3 DNA follows: TGTGCCAGCAGCAACGACAGGGGCTCCTACAATGAGCAGTTCTTC. V usage is TRBV5-4 and J usage is TRBJ2-1; 8 positions match TRBD1. Germline V gene sequence: CDR1 SGHNT, CDR2 YYREEE (reference sequence). This CDR3 is built from 15 residues. V was clipped by 4 bases and J by 0 bases; unmatched bases: 3.